The 17 T cell receptor beta chains listed next were all sequenced from one sample in a study of T-cell memory formation after mild COVID-19 (dated by TCRdb to the early 2020s). The library was obtained by 5' RACE. The instrument was an Illumina NovaSeq 6000. The public reads were reprocessed in TCRdb via fastp at Q25 and MiXCR, keeping in-frame beta chains. Rows are combined by CDR3 protein, so each entry shows the most common genes and DNA. The sample profile shows about 100,000 distinct CDR3 sequences; around 10% of them were found once. Jointly, the top ten make up roughly 40% of the sample. Sequences were obtained from PBMCs or a T cell subset sorted from them (not recorded which). The receptors shown here come from a man younger than 35 who had mild COVID-19 (a few samples of this study predate the infection). The sample titles of this study are shuffled in the database, so cell type and time point are left out; the donor was told from shared clones.

The chain employs TRBV4-1 and TRBJ1-4; TRBD1 matches at 8 bases. This CDR3 spans 15 amino acids. Germline lookup yields CDR1 MGHRA and CDR2 YSYEKL. V lost 3 bases to trimming and J lost 8 bases; unmatched junction nucleotides: 8. In DNA form, the CDR3 reads TGCGCCAGCAGCCAGGAGACAGGGGTTTTGGAAAAACTGTTTTTT. It yields the protein CASSQETGVLEKLFF.

This clonotype was observed at least ten times. This chain connects TRBV11-3 to TRBJ2-1; D unclear. The germline V and J ends were trimmed by 1 base and 9 bases, with 4 bases remaining between them. Germline V gene sequence: CDR1 SGHNT, CDR2 YENEEA. CDR3 size: 11 residues. CDR3 loop: CASSLGVEQFF. CDR3 bases: TGTGCCAGCAGCTTAGGGGTTGAGCAGTTCTTC.

V and J are TRBV3-1 and TRBJ2-2; D possibly matches TRBD1 or TRBD2 (6 bases each). CDR1 LGHDT and CDR2 YNNKEL come from the germline V gene (reference sequence). Trimming removed 6 bases from V and 3 bases from J, with 11 bases in between. CDR3 length: 14 amino acids. This CDR3 is CASRGGRHTGELFF. In DNA, the CDR3 is TGTGCCAGCAGGGGGGGCCGGCACACCGGGGAGCTGTTTTTT.

This clonotype was observed a few times. V usage is TRBV20-1 and J usage is TRBJ2-7, with a possible D match to TRBD2 (5 bases). CDR1 DFQATT and CDR2 SNEGSKA come from the germline V gene (reference sequence). Trimming shortened V by 3 bases and J by 2 bases, and 11 bases separated the two germline ends. The CDR3 runs 13 residues. This CDR3 is CSASGEGPYEQYV. The CDR3 nucleotides are TGCAGTGCTAGCGGTGAGGGTCCCTACGAGCAGTACGTC.

This clonotype was counted at least ten times. The chain links TRBV27 to TRBJ2-5, with 7 bases that match TRBD1. Germline V gives CDR1 MNHEY, CDR2 SMNVEV (reference sequence). Germline trimming cut 4 bases from V and 1 base from J; bases unmatched to any gene: 0. The CDR3 has 13 amino acids. The CDR3 bases are TGTGCCAGCAGTTGGGACAGCCAAGAGACCCAGTACTTC. It is translated as CASSWDSQETQYF.

The gene calls are TRBV7-8 and TRBJ2-7, with 14 bases that match TRBD2. Germline V gives CDR1 SGHVS, CDR2 FQNEAQ. The CDR3 extends over 15 amino acids. V trimming: 5 bases; J trimming: 4 bases; junction bases outside the gene matches: 4. The CDR3 loop reads CASSRGLAGGYEQYV. The CDR3 DNA is TGTGCCAGCAGCCGTGGACTAGCGGGGGGATACGAGCAGTACGTC.

This clonotype was detected many times. The chain uses TRBV23-1 and TRBJ2-7; unclear D gene. TRBV23-1 is filed as an ORF, its function uncertain. CDR3 length equals 10 residues. Trimming cost V 5 bases and J 2 bases, with 1 base left between them. CDR3 coding DNA: TGCGCCAGCAGTACCTACGAGCAGTACGTC. Translating it yields CASSTYEQYV.

Only a few counts were recorded for this clonotype. The gene calls are TRBV7-9 and TRBJ2-3; tentatively, D is TRBD1 (5 bases). The germline V and J ends were trimmed by 8 bases and 0 bases, with 15 bases remaining between them. The CDR3 has 15 residues. CDR1 and CDR2 (germline): SEHNR, FQNEAQ (reference sequence). The CDR3 nucleotides are TGTGCCAGCCAGTGGGTGGGGCAGAGCACAGATACGCAGTATTTT. It codes for CASQWVGQSTDTQYF.

This clonotype was recorded a few times. The V call is TRBV6-2 or TRBV6-3, the J call TRBJ2-7; possible D gene TRBD2, 5 bases. CDR1 and CDR2 (germline): MNHEY, SVGEGT. The V and J ends lost 8 bases and 5 bases respectively, with 13 bases between them. The CDR3 covers 12 residues. CDR3 region: CASRGDLDEQYF. As DNA, the CDR3 is TGTGCCAGCCGGGGAGACTTGGACGAGCAGTACTTC.

This clonotype was detected only a few times. The V and J genes are TRBV11-2 and TRBJ1-6, with 8 bases identical to TRBD1. CDR3 length equals 16 residues. Germline V CDR1 and CDR2: SGHAT, FQNNGV. V lost 6 bases to trimming and J lost 9 bases; unmatched junction nucleotides: 13. Here the CDR3 reads CASRPSETGATSPLHF. As DNA, the CDR3 is TGTGCCAGCAGACCGAGCGAGACAGGGGCAACTTCACCCCTCCACTTT.

The chain recombines TRBV4-1 with TRBJ2-3, with 8 bases identical to TRBD1. The V segment lost 5 bases and the J segment 3 bases; nucleotides outside the gene matches: 13. Germline loops: CDR1 MGHRA, CDR2 YSYEKL. This CDR3 is built from 17 residues. For the CDR3, the DNA is TGCGCCAGCAGCGATAAATACCACAGGGGGGAGACAGATACGCAGTATTTT. Its translation is CASSDKYHRGETDTQYF.

This rearrangement joins TRBV5-1 to TRBJ2-1; 9 bases match TRBD2. CDR3 length: 17 amino acids. V was pared by 4 bases and J by 3 bases, with 11 bases of the junction left unmatched. CDR1 and CDR2 from the germline V gene are SGHRS and YFSETQ. This chain's CDR3 is CASSPPNKLAGYNEQFF. The CDR3 region has the DNA TGCGCCAGCAGCCCGCCGAATAAACTAGCGGGCTACAATGAGCAGTTCTTC. Together with reference TRBV5-1 and TRBJ2-1, the CDR3 gives the full variable domain: KAGVTQTPRYLIKTRGQQVTLSCSPISGHRSVSWYQQTPGQGLQFLFEYFSETQRNKGNFPGRFSGRQFSNSRSEMNVSTLELGDSALYLCASSPPNKLAGYNEQFFGPGTRLTVL.

This clonotype was counted ten times or more. The chain employs TRBV20-1 and TRBJ2-6, with D hard to call. This CDR3 comprises 12 residues. The V gene lost 6 bases and the J gene lost 4 bases, with 7 bases spanning the gap. Per the germline V gene, CDR1 is DFQATT and CDR2 is SNEGSKA (reference sequence). CDR3 sequence: CSAIGGANVLTF. The CDR3 DNA is TGCAGTGCCATCGGCGGGGCCAACGTCCTGACTTTC.

This clonotype was observed a handful of times. The rearrangement joins TRBV29-1 to TRBJ2-1, with D maybe TRBD2 (6 bases). The CDR3 is 11 residues long. Germline V gene data show CDR1 as SQVTM and CDR2 as ANQGSEA. Between the trimmed V and J ends, which lost 6 bases and 10 bases, there was a span of 13 bases. CDR3 residues: CSVPEGKEQFF. The DNA of the CDR3 is TGCAGCGTCCCGGAGGGGAAGGAGCAGTTCTTC.

The chain uses TRBV4-3 and TRBJ1-5, with D possibly TRBD1 on 5 matching bases. The CDR3 loop spans 15 amino acids. Germline CDR1 is LGHNA and CDR2 is YSLEER. V was pared by 0 bases and J by 6 bases, with 12 bases between. CDR3 amino acids: CASSQDGGVTQPQHF. The CDR3 region has the DNA TGCGCCAGCAGCCAAGATGGGGGAGTGACTCAGCCCCAGCATTTT.

The CDR3 region is CASSQGQLYSNQPQHF. For the CDR3, the DNA is TGCGCCAGCAGCCAGGGACAGCTGTATAGCAATCAGCCCCAGCATTTT. The rearrangement joins TRBV4-1 to TRBJ1-5, with 7 bases matching TRBD1. With V trimmed by 3 bases and J by 0 bases, 5 bases remained unmatched. CDR3 length: 16 amino acids. Germline V gives CDR1 MGHRA, CDR2 YSYEKL.

In its sample, this clonotype was seen a few times. The CDR3 is CASERGGQGNTEAFF. The DNA of the CDR3 is TGTGCCAGTGAGAGGGGGGGCCAGGGGAACACTGAAGCTTTCTTT. The rearrangement uses TRBV7-9 and TRBJ1-1; TRBD1 is a possible D gene (6 bases). The V gene's germline CDR1 is SEHNR and CDR2 FQNEAQ (reference sequence). The ends were cut back, 9 bases at V and 1 base at J, with 18 bases in the middle. The CDR3 spans 15 residues.